Presented here are 3 T cell receptor beta chains from one specimen sequenced in a study of prognosis after radiotherapy for stage I lung cancer. Using two-round multiplex PCR, the authors amplified TCR beta CDR3 from genomic DNA. Gene-specific TRBV and TRBJ primers were used in PCR round one. TCRdb processed the multiplex PCR reads anew with MiXCR; each CDR3 protein has one entry. The sample contains around 21,000 distinct CDR3 sequences, roughly 43% of which appear only once. Sequenced material: PBMCs, taken before or after stereotactic body radiation therapy (not recorded which). The origin of the receptors is a donor aged 50 or older with non-small cell lung cancer.

This clonotype was counted ten times or more. The chain combines TRBV19 with TRBJ1-5, with 10 bases fitting TRBD1. The CDR3 spans 15 residues. Germline loops: CDR1 LNHDA, CDR2 SQIVND (reference sequence). The V segment lost 2 bases and the J segment 6 bases; nucleotides outside the gene matches: 4. The CDR3 sequence is CASSISTGGVQPQHF. CDR3 in DNA: TGTGCCAGTAGTATATCGACAGGGGGCGTTCAGCCCCAGCATTTT.

Ten or more counts support this clonotype. A much larger clone is a single base away; this may be a read error. Since no conserved phenylalanine or tryptophan closes the CDR3, a read error is the likely cause. This rearrangement joins TRBV14 to TRBJ2-1, with unresolved D. The CDR3 runs to 18 residues. The V and J ends lost 0 bases and 5 bases respectively, with 20 bases between them. Per the germline V gene, CDR1 is SGHDN and CDR2 is FVKESK. CDR3 amino acids: CASSQDVLVGRRDNEQFL. As DNA, the CDR3 is TGTGCCAGCAGCCAAGATGTCCTGGTCGGCCGTAGAGACAATGAGCAGTTCCTC.

This chain uses TRBV6-1 with TRBJ1-5, with 7 bases that match TRBD1. V shed 5 bases, J shed 4 bases, and the junction held 14 bases outside the gene matches. Per germline, CDR1 MNHNS and CDR2 SASEGT. The CDR3 spans 17 residues. The CDR3 sequence is CASSLIRQDRWNQPQHF. The DNA of the CDR3 is TGTGCCAGCAGTCTTATCCGACAGGACAGGTGGAATCAGCCCCAGCATTTT.